The 15 T cell receptor beta chains in this list originate from one sample, sequenced in a study of response to subunit inactivated influenza vaccine (dated by TCRdb to the late 2010s). The sample's time point label, in plain terms: 45 to 55 days after influenza vaccine administration. The receptor library was made with RT-PCR. These reads were obtained on an Illumina HiSeq 2500. TCRdb's own reprocessing of the public reads used fastp at Q25 and MiXCR and kept productive beta chains. Records with the same CDR3 protein are collapsed into one entry carrying the most frequent genes and DNA. Here the sample has over 400,000 distinct CDR3 sequences; approximately 11% occur a single time. The top ten clones comprise 10% to 15% of the sample. The input for sequencing was PBMCs from blood, taken roughly 47 days after vaccination. The receptors here all came from a middle-aged man who received an inactivated influenza vaccine. Donor details come from another sample of the same person, matched by shared clones.

This clonotype occurred a few times. The chain links TRBV20-1 to TRBJ2-5; 13 bases line up with TRBD2. Trimming cost V 5 bases and J 2 bases; bases outside gene matches: 5. The CDR3 loop spans 15 amino acids. Germline CDR1 and CDR2: DFQATT and SNEGSKA (reference sequence). CDR3 sequence (DNA): TGCAGTGCTGACGGACTAGCGGGGGTTCAAGAGACCCAGTACTTC. Its translation is CSADGLAGVQETQYF.

The CDR3 protein is CAISDEGRETQYF. DNA of the CDR3: TGTGCCATCAGTGACGAGGGACGAGAGACCCAGTACTTC. The rearrangement uses TRBV10-3 and TRBJ2-5; D is tentatively TRBD1 or TRBD2 (5 bases each). Germline V gene data show CDR1 as ENHRY and CDR2 as SYGVKD. There are 13 residues in the CDR3. V gave up 3 bases and J gave up 4 bases, with 9 bases separating them.

This clonotype appeared many times. The V gene is TRBV29-1, the J gene TRBJ2-2; a weak D match, TRBD2 (5 bases). The germline V gene has CDR1 SQVTM and CDR2 ANQGSEA. V lost 2 bases, J lost 3 bases, and 10 bases lay in between. CDR3 size: 14 residues. As DNA, the CDR3 is TGCAGCGTTGAAAGCAGCGGCTACACCGGGGAGCTGTTTTTT. It translates to CSVESSGYTGELFF.

There are many counts of this clonotype. The V gene is TRBV9, the J gene TRBJ2-1; tentative D call: TRBD2 (6 bases). The CDR3 covers 16 residues. Per germline, CDR1 SGDLS and CDR2 YYNGEE. The V end was cut by 3 bases, the J end by 6 bases, with 19 bases between. CDR3 in amino acids: CASSADLGLPGNEQFF. The CDR3 nucleotides read TGTGCCAGCAGCGCCGACCTGGGACTCCCCGGCAATGAGCAGTTCTTC.

This clonotype has ten or more counts. The chain recombines TRBV5-6 with TRBJ2-4; D not certain. Trimming cost V 2 bases and J 6 bases, with 6 bases left between them. This CDR3 is built from 12 residues. The germline gives CDR1 SGHDT, CDR2 YYEEEE. The CDR3 here is CASSFATNIQYF. CDR3 in DNA: TGTGCCAGCAGCTTCGCAACAAACATTCAGTACTTC.

This rearrangement joins TRBV20-1 to TRBJ2-3; D might be TRBD2 (6 bases). The CDR3 spans 15 residues. Trimming stripped 3 bases from V and 3 bases from J, with 16 bases between. CDR1 and CDR2 (germline): DFQATT, SNEGSKA (reference sequence). This CDR3 is CSARWRGAITDTQYF. CDR3 bases: TGCAGTGCTAGGTGGCGCGGGGCCATTACAGATACGCAGTATTTT.

The chain is built from TRBV7-9 and TRBJ2-5; 9 bases align to TRBD1. Germline V lookup: CDR1 SEHNR, CDR2 FQNEAQ (reference sequence). The CDR3 is made up of 15 amino acids. V lost 4 bases, J lost 5 bases, and 8 bases stayed unmatched. The CDR3 region is CASSSGQGTRETQYF. The CDR3, as DNA: TGTGCCAGCAGCTCTGGACAGGGGACCAGGGAGACCCAGTACTTC.

The table lists this clonotype with a few counts. The V and J genes are TRBV5-6 and TRBJ2-3, with 11 bases fitting TRBD1. The germline V gene encodes CDR1 SGHDT and CDR2 YYEEEE. The CDR3 covers 15 residues. The J segment lost 2 bases and the V segment lost 7 bases, leaving 6 bases of the junction unmatched. The CDR3 loop is CASARTGGYTDTQYF. The CDR3 DNA reads as TGTGCCAGCGCTCGGACAGGGGGCTACACAGATACGCAGTATTTT.

The gene calls are TRBV7-2 and TRBJ2-5; possible D gene TRBD2, 7 bases. The germline V gene encodes CDR1 SGHTA and CDR2 FQGNSA. The CDR3 loop spans 13 amino acids. V shed 11 bases and J shed 1 base, with 14 bases lying between them. CDR3 residues: CAVSRGAQETQYF. The DNA of the CDR3 is TGTGCCGTGAGTCGGGGGGCCCAAGAGACCCAGTACTTC.

The CDR3 protein is CASSLDGQLNTEAFF. CDR3 bases: TGCGCCAGCAGCTTGGATGGACAGTTGAACACTGAAGCTTTCTTT. This sequence joins TRBV5-1 and TRBJ1-1, with TRBD1 as a possible D gene (6 bases). The CDR3 consists of 15 residues. Germline lookup yields CDR1 SGHRS and CDR2 YFSETQ. V lost 0 bases to trimming and J lost 0 bases, with 9 bases between them.

The rearrangement joins TRBV6-2 or TRBV6-3 to TRBJ1-1; possibly TRBD1 for D (5 bases). The germline V gene has CDR1 MNHEY and CDR2 SVGEGT. There are 17 residues in the CDR3. Deletions cut 3 bases from V and 4 bases from J, with 21 bases between. CDR3 residues: CASSYNLWGGLSTEAFF. The CDR3 DNA sequence: TGTGCCAGCAGTTATAATCTCTGGGGGGGTCTGAGCACTGAAGCTTTCTTT.

Only a few counts were recorded for this clonotype. This chain connects TRBV20-1 to TRBJ2-5; D perhaps matches TRBD2 (5 bases). The V gene lost 6 bases and the J gene lost 2 bases, with 10 bases spanning the gap. The V gene's germline CDR1 is DFQATT and CDR2 SNEGSKA (reference sequence). CDR3 size: 12 residues. This CDR3 reads CSATGKQETQYF. The DNA of the CDR3 is TGCAGTGCCACCGGGAAGCAAGAGACCCAGTACTTC.

This chain joins TRBV7-6 and TRBJ2-7, with D tentatively TRBD1 (6 bases). CDR1 is SGHVS and CDR2 is FNYEAQ in the germline V gene. The length of the CDR3 is 11 residues. Trimming removed 7 bases at V and 5 bases at J, with 9 bases between. The CDR3 DNA reads TGTGCCAGCAAGGGGGATCACGAGCAGTACTTC. Its translation is CASKGDHEQYF.

The chain carries TRBV7-8 and TRBJ2-7; D ambiguous. V lost 4 bases to trimming and J lost 3 bases, with 10 bases between them. The CDR3 is 13 amino acids. The germline V gene encodes CDR1 SGHVS and CDR2 FQNEAQ. This CDR3 is CASSYRRVYEQYF. As DNA, the CDR3 is TGTGCCAGCAGCTACCGACGAGTCTACGAGCAGTACTTC.

This clonotype has just a few counts. J is TRBJ1-1 and V is TRBV5-1, with D unresolved. CDR1 and CDR2 (germline): SGHRS, YFSETQ. V was shortened by 0 bases and J by 4 bases, with 10 bases between the two germline ends. The CDR3 runs to 14 residues. CDR3: CASSLETVGTEAFF. DNA for the CDR3: TGCGCCAGCAGCTTGGAGACGGTGGGCACTGAAGCTTTCTTT.